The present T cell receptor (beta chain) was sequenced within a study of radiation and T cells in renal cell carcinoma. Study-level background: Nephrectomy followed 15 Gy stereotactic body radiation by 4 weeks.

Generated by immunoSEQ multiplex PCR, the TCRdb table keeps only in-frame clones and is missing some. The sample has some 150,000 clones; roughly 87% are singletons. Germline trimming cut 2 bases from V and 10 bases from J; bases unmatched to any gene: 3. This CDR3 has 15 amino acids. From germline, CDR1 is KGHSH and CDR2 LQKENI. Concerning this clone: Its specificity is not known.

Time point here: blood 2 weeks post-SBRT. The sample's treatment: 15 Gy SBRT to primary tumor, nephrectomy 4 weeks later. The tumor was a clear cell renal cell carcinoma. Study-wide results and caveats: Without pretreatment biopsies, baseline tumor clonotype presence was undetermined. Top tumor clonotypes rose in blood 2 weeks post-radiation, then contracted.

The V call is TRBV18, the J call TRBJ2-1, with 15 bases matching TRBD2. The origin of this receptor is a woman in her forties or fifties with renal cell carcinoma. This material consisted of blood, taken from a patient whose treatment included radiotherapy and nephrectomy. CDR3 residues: CASSPGTSGGLEQFF. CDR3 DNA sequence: TGTGCCAGCTCACCAGGGACTAGCGGGGGGTTAGAGCAGTTCTTC.